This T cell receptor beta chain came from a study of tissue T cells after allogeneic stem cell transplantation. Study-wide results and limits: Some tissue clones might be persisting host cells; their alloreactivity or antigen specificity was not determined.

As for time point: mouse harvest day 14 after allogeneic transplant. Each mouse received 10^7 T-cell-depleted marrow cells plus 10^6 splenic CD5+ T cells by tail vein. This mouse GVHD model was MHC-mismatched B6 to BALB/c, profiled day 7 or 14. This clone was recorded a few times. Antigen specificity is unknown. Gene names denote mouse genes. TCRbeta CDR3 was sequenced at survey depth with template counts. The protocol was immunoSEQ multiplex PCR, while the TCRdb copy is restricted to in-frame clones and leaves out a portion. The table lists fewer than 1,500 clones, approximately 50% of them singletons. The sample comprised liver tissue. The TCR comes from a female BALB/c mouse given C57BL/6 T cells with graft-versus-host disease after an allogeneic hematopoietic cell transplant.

CDR3 DNA, as far as it was read: TGTGCCAGCTCTCTCGGTGGGGCGGACACCCAGTAC. It specifies CASSLGGADTQY. The full CDR3 reads CASSLGGADTQYF. The gene calls are TRBV12-1 and TRBJ2-5; D is tentatively TRBD1 or TRBD2 (5 bases each). The read is 1 residue too short to cover the CDR3 end, so that end is filled in from the germline J gene. V was trimmed by 0 bases and J by 6 bases, leaving 9 bases between them. Germline CDR1 and CDR2: SGHSN and HYEKVE. The CDR3 is 13 amino acids.